This T cell receptor (beta chain) was observed in a study of T-cell reconstitution after alpha-beta-depleted transplantation in children. This clonotype was counted at least ten times. Unique molecular identifiers were used in preparing the TCRbeta library. A single record per CDR3 protein comes from TCRdb applying MiXCR to the PCR reads. The sample includes around 800,000 distinct CDR3 sequences, 16% of them seen just once. V dropped 0 bases and J dropped 2 bases, with 8 bases sitting between them. The CDR3 loop spans 14 amino acids. Germline assignment: CDR1 KGHSH and CDR2 LQKENI. The chain couples TRBV18 to TRBJ2-7, with D uncertain. The receptor was isolated from a male patient between 5 and 17 years old who had a stem cell transplant for acute lymphoblastic leukemia, so the T cells may come from the graft donor. The sample consisted of PBMCs, mostly from graft donor cells, taken 360 days after TCRalphabeta/CD19-depleted stem cell transplant. CDR3 nucleotide sequence: TGTGCCAGCTCACCACCGTCGCCAGCCTACGAGCAGTACTTC. This translates into CASSPPSPAYEQYF.